A single sample is the source of the 6 T cell receptor beta chains below, sequenced in a study of shared clonotypes between healthy human individuals. Sequenced by immunoSEQ multiplex PCR; TCRdb stores in-frame clones only, minus some. The table lists 2 million to 2.5 million clones, nearly 97% of them singletons, with 0.1% to 0.15% in the top ten. The sample taken for sequencing was naive CD4+ T cells sorted from blood. Subset described: CD45RA+ positively selected. The receptors were sampled from a man between 18 and 35 years old in good health.

This chain links TRBV5-1 with TRBJ2-7; the D gene is possibly TRBD2 (6 bases). Per the germline V gene, CDR1 is SGHRS and CDR2 is YFSETQ. The V gene lost 3 bases and the J gene lost 7 bases, with 20 bases spanning the gap. This CDR3 comprises 15 residues. CDR3 region: CASSSGWEASREQYF. CDR3 DNA sequence: TGCGCCAGCAGCTCGGGGTGGGAGGCGTCCAGGGAGCAGTACTTC.

The chain combines TRBV9 with TRBJ1-3; 8 bases agree with TRBD1. CDR3 length equals 16 residues. Trimming at V came to 1 base and at J to 0 bases, leaving 3 bases not matched to a gene. Germline CDR1 is SGDLS and CDR2 is YYNGEE. CDR3 in DNA: TGTGCCAGCAGCGTACGACAGGGGTACTCTGGAAACACCATATATTTT. It is translated as CASSVRQGYSGNTIYF. Full variable domain (rest looked up from reference TRBV9 and TRBJ1-3): DSGVTQTPKHLITATGQRVTLRCSPRSGDLSVYWYQQSLDQGLQFLIQYYNGEERAKGNILERFSAQQFPDLHSELNLSSLELGDSALYFCASSVRQGYSGNTIYFGEGSWLTVV.

This chain links TRBV19 with TRBJ2-7, with D unresolved. The CDR3 is 12 amino acids. Trimming cost V 9 bases and J 7 bases, with 16 bases left between them. Germline CDR1 reads LNHDA; CDR2 reads SQIVND (reference sequence). As DNA, the CDR3 is TGTGCCAGCCAATCCGTCCAGAGGGAGCAGTACTTC. Protein product: CASQSVQREQYF.

This clone was counted a single time. This chain connects TRBV19 to TRBJ1-4; D remains unclear. The CDR3 runs 12 residues. With 3 bases removed from V and 7 bases from J, the gap between germline ends came to 6 bases. The germline V gene encodes CDR1 LNHDA and CDR2 SQIVND (reference sequence). Here the CDR3 DNA reads TGTGCCAGTAGTATCCCGGCTGAAAAACTGTTTTTT. Its protein is CASSIPAEKLFF.

The chain couples TRBV7-2 to TRBJ2-7; perhaps TRBD2 as D (6 bases). Germline V gives CDR1 SGHTA, CDR2 FQGNSA. This CDR3 has 15 amino acids. The V and J ends lost 6 bases and 3 bases respectively, with 18 bases between them. CDR3 sequence (DNA): TGTGCCAGCAGTTGGGGAGGTAGCGGATTCTACGAGCAGTACTTC. It is translated as CASSWGGSGFYEQYF.

CDR3 residues: CASSVGASGGATDTQYF. In nucleotides, the CDR3 is TGTGCCAGCAGCGTAGGCGCTAGCGGGGGGGCAACAGATACGCAGTATTTT. The chain links TRBV9 to TRBJ2-3; 12 bases fit TRBD2. The ends lost 0 bases at V and 3 bases at J; junction bases unmatched: 5. The CDR3 contains 17 residues. Germline V gene lookup returns CDR1 SGDLS and CDR2 YYNGEE.